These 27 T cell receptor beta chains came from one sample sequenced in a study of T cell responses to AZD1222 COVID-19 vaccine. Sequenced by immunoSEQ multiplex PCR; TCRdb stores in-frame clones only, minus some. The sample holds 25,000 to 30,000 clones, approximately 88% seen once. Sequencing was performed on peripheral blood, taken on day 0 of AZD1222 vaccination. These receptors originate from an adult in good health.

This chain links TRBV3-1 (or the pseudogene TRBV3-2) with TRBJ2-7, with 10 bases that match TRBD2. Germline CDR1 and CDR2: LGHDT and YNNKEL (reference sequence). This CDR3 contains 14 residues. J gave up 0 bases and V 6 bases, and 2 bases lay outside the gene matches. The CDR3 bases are TGTGCCAGCAGGGCTAGCGGGGGCTCCTACGAGCAGTACTTC. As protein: CASRASGGSYEQYF.

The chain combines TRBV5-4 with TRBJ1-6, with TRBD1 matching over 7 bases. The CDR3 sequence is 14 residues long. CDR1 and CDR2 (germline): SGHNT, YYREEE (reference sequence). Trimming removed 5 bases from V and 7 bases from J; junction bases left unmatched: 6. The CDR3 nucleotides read TGTGCCAGCAGGGCCGGGACAGACAATTCACCCCTCCACTTT. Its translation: CASRAGTDNSPLHF.

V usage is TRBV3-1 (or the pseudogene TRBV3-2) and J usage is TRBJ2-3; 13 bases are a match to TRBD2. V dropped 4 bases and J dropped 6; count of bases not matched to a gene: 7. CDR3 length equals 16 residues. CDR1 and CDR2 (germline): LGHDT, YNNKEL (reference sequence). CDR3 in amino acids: CASSPRTSGSADTQYF. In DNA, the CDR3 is TGTGCCAGCAGCCCTCGGACTAGCGGGAGCGCCGATACGCAGTATTTT.

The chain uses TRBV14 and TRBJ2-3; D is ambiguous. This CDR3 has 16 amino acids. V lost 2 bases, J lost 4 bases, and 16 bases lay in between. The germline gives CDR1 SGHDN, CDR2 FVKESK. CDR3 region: CASSQYRAGVSDTQYF. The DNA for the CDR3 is TGTGCCAGCAGCCAATACCGAGCAGGAGTGTCAGATACGCAGTATTTT.

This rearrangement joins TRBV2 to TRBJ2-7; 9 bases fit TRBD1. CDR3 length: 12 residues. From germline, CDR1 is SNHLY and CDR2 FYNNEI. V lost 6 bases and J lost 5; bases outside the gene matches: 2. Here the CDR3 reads CASRDRGNEQYF. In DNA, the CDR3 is TGTGCCAGCAGGGACAGGGGAAACGAGCAGTACTTC.

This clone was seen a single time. The CDR3 sequence is CASSLTGQGNEQFF. The CDR3 nucleotides are TGTGCCAGCAGCTTAACGGGACAGGGAAATGAGCAGTTCTTC. The chain uses TRBV5-5 and TRBJ2-1, with 9 bases that match TRBD1. The CDR3 is 14 amino acids. CDR1 is SGHKS and CDR2 is YYEKEE in the germline V gene (reference sequence). With 2 bases clipped from V and 7 bases from J, the junction kept 4 bases outside the gene matches.

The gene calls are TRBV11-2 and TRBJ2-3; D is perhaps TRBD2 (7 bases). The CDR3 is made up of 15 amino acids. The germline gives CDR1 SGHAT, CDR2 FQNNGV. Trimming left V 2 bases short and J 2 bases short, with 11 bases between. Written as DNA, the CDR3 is TGTGCCAGCAGCTTAAAGGGGGGGAACACAGATACGCAGTATTTT. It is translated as CASSLKGGNTDTQYF.

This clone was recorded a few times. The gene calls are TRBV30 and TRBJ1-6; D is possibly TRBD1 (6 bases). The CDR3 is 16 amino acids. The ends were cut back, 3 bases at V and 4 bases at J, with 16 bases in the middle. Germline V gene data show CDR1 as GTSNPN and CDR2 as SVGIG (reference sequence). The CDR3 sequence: CAWRRSGAIYNSPLHF. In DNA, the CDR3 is TGTGCCTGGAGAAGATCAGGGGCCATTTATAATTCACCCCTCCACTTT.

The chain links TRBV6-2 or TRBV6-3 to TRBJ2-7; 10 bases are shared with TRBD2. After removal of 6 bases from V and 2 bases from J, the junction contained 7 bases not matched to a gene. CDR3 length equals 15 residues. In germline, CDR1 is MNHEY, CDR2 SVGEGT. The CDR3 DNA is TGTGCCAGCAGACCTAGCGGGAGTCCTGCCTACGAGCAGTACTTC. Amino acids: CASRPSGSPAYEQYF.

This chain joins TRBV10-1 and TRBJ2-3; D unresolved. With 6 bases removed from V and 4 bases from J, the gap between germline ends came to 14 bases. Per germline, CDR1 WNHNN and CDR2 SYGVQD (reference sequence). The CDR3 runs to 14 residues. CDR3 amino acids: CASSDITPSDTQYF. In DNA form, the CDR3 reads TGCGCCAGCAGCGATATAACCCCATCAGATACGCAGTATTTT.

The CDR3 DNA reads TGTGCCAGCAGCAGCGGGACAGGGGGCGCTGGGTGGGAGTTTGGCGGGGAGCTGTTTTTT. Its protein product is CASSSGTGGAGWEFGGELFF. The rearrangement uses TRBV21-1 and TRBJ2-2; the table's TRBD1 call for D was not verified on the DNA. TRBV21-1 is given as a pseudogene. This CDR3 has 20 residues.

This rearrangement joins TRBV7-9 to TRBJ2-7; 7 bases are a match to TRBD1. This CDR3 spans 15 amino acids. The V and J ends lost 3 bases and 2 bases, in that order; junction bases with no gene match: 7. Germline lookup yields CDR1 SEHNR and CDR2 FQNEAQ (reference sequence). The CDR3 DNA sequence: TGTGCCAGCAGCTTTGCGACAGGGATGACCTACGAGCAGTACTTC. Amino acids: CASSFATGMTYEQYF.

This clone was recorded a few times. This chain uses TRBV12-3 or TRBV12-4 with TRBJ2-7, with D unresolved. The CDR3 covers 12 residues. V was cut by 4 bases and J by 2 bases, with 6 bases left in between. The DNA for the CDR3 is TGTGCCAGCAGTTACGGGCCCTACGAGCAGTACTTC. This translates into CASSYGPYEQYF.

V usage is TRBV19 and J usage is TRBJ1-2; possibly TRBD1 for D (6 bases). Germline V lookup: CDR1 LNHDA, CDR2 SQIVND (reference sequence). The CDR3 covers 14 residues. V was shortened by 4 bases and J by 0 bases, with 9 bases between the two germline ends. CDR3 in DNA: TGTGCCAGTAGTAGGGGACACCCTAACTATGGCTACACCTTC. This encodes CASSRGHPNYGYTF.

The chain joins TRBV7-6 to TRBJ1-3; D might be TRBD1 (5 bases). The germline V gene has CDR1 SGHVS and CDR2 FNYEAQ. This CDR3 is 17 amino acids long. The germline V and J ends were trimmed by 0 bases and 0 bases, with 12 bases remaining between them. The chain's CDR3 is CASSLASWGTSGNTIYF. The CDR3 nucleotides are TGTGCCAGCAGCTTAGCTAGCTGGGGGACCTCTGGAAACACCATATATTTT.

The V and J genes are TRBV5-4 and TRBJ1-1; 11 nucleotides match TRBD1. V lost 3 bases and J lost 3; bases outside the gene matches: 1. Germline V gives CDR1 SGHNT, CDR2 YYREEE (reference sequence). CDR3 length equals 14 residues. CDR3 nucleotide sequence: TGTGCCAGCAGCTGGGGACAGGGGGACACTGAAGCTTTCTTT. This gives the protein CASSWGQGDTEAFF.

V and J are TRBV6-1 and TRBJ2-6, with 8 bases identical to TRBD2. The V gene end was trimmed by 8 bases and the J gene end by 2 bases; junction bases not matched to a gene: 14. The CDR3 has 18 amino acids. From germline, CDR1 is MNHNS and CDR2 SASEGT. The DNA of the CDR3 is TGTGCCAGCTGTGCTCGGGGGGGAAAATTACCTGGGGCCAACGTCCTGACTTTC. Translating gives CASCARGGKLPGANVLTF.

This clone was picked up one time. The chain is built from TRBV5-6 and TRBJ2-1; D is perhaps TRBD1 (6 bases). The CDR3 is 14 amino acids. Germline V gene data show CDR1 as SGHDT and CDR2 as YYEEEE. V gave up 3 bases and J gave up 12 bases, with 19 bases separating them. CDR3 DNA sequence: TGTGCCAGCAGCTACAGGGTGGCAAATTACCCGCAGTTCTTC. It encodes CASSYRVANYPQFF.

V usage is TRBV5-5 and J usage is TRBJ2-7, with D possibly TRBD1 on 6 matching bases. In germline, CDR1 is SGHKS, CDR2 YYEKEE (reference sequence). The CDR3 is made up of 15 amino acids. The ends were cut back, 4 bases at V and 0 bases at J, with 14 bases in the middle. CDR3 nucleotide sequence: TGTGCCAGCAGCCCTGGACAGCCTTACTCCTACGAGCAGTACTTC. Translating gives CASSPGQPYSYEQYF.

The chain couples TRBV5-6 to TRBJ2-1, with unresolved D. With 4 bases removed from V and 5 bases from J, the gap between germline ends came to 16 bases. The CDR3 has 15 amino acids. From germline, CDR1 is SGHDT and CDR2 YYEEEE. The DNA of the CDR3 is TGTGCCAGCAGCCATATACGAGACCCCAACAATGAGCAGTTCTTC. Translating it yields CASSHIRDPNNEQFF.

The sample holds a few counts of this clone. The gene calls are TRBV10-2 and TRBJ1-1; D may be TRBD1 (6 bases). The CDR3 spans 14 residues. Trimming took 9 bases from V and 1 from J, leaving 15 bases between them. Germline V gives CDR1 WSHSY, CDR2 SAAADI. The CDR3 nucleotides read TGCGCCAGTTATCCGGGACAAACGAACACTGAAGCTTTCTTT. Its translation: CASYPGQTNTEAFF.

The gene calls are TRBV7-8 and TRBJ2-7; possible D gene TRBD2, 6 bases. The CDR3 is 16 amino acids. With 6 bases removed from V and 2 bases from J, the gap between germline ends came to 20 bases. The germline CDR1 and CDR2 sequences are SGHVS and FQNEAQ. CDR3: CASSSYRGREPYEQYF. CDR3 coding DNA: TGTGCCAGCAGTTCCTACCGTGGGCGGGAACCCTACGAGCAGTACTTC.

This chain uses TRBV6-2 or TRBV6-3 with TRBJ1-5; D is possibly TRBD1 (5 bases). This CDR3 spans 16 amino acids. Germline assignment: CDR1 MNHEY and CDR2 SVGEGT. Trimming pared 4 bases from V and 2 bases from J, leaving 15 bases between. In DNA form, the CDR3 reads TGTGCCAGCAGTTCCAGGGAGGTTTACGGCAATCAGCCCCAGCATTTT. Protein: CASSSREVYGNQPQHF.

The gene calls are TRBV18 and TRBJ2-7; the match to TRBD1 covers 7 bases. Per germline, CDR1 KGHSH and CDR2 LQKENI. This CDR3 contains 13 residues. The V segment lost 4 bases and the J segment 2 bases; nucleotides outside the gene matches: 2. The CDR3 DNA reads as TGTGCCAGCTCACGGGACAGACCCTACGAGCAGTACTTC. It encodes CASSRDRPYEQYF.

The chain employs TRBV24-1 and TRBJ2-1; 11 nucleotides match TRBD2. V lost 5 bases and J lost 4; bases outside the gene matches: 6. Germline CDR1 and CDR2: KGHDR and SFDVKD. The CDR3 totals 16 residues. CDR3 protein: CATSGGLAGRYNEQFF. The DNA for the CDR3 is TGTGCCACCAGTGGAGGACTAGCGGGTCGATACAATGAGCAGTTCTTC.

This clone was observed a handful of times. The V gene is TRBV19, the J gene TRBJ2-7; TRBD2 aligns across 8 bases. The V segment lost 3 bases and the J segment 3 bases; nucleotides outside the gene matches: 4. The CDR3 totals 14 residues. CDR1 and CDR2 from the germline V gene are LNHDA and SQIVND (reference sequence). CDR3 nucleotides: TGTGCCAGTAGTATTCGACTAGCGTACTACGAGCAGTACTTC. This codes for CASSIRLAYYEQYF.

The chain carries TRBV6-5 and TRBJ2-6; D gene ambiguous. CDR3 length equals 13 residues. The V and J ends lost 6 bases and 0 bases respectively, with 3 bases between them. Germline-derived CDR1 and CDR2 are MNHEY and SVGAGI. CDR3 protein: CASRGSGANVLTF. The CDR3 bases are TGTGCCAGCAGGGGCTCTGGGGCCAACGTCCTGACTTTC.